This T cell receptor (beta chain) was retrieved from a study of beta chain features in type 1 diabetes. Study findings and constraints: The study notes PCR might favor shorter templates equally in patients and controls. Sequencing used cDNA, and cells with high TCR expression could therefore be over-represented. The influence of HLA type on TCRB rearrangement stayed undetermined.

The V end lost 2 bases, the J end lost 10 bases, and 14 bases lay between the germline ends. This CDR3 contains 12 residues. Germline assignment: CDR1 GTSNPN and CDR2 SVGIG (reference sequence). Reverse transcribing all isolated RNA meant expressed TCRB transcripts were sequenced. Profiling relied on immunoSEQ multiplex PCR, and the TCRdb table lists in-frame clones only, not all of them. The data contain hundreds of thousands of clones, roughly 30% of them singletons. Sampling consisted of one heparinised blood draw per donor, averaging about 116 mL. A few counts support this clone. No antigen is known for it.

Sequencing used naive CD4+ T cells from blood. This sequence joins TRBV30 and TRBJ1-1; tentatively, D is TRBD1 (6 bases). The receptor's source is a man between 18 and 29 years old in good health. The CDR3 protein is CAWSIITGSAFF. The CDR3 bases are TGTGCCTGGAGTATTATTACAGGGTCAGCTTTCTTT.